The rows below give T cell receptor beta chains drawn from one sample of a study of a mutant IDH1 vaccine in newly diagnosed glioma. Antigen specificity for these receptors is unknown. The repertoire was sequenced with immunoSEQ multiplex PCR; TCRdb's copy has only in-frame clones and lacks some. This sample has about 94,000 clones, with roughly nine tenths found just once. Here the sequenced sample was PBMCs, taken from a glioma patient whose treatment included an IDH1 peptide vaccine. These receptors all come from a woman in her forties or fifties with glioma. CDR3s include the opening cysteine and the closing phenylalanine or tryptophan. A D gene is named only where the DNA matches it firmly. The size of a clone is reported for some rows only, either as once, few or many, or as a class for expanded clones.

size	V	J	D	DNA	CDR3
-	TRBV7-9	TRBJ2-1	-	TGTGCCAGCAGCTTGGCGAGGGCCAATGAGCAGTTCTTC	CASSLARANEQFF
-	TRBV7-9	TRBJ2-5	TRBD2	TGTGCCAGCAGCCCCCGACTAGCTCGAGGGGAGACCCAGTACTTC	CASSPRLARGETQYF
-	TRBV20-1	TRBJ2-7	-	TGCAGTGCTAGTAGCCGGGAGCAGTACTTC	CSASSREQYF
-	TRBV18	TRBJ2-1	-	TGTGCCAGCTCACTAGGGCAGAACGTAGAAAATGAGCAGTTCTTC	CASSLGQNVENEQFF
few	TRBV28	TRBJ1-3	TRBD1	TGTGCCAGCACCCCGACAGGGTCTGGAAACACCATATATTTT	CASTPTGSGNTIYF
-	TRBV11-2	TRBJ2-1	TRBD2	TGTGCCAGCAGACCCCTTAGCGGGGTCTCCTACAATGAGCAGTTCTTC	CASRPLSGVSYNEQFF
-	TRBV6-5	TRBJ2-4	-	TGTGCCAGCAGTTACTCCTCACTAGAAGGCAAAAACATTCAGTACTTC	CASSYSSLEGKNIQYF
-	TRBV2	TRBJ2-1	-	TGTGCCAGCAGTCTCGCGACCTACGCCTACAATGAGCAGTTCTTC	CASSLATYAYNEQFF
-	TRBV18	TRBJ2-5	-	TGTGCCAGCTCATCCAGACAGAAAGAGACCCAGTACTTC	CASSSRQKETQYF
-	TRBV29-1	TRBJ1-1	-	TGCAGCGTTGAAGATATAGAGGACACTGAAGCTTTCTTT	CSVEDIEDTEAFF
-	TRBV5-1	TRBJ1-4	TRBD1	TGCGCCAGCAGCGGGGACAGGGGGCATAGACTGGAAAAACTGTTTTTT	CASSGDRGHRLEKLFF
once	TRBV6-5	TRBJ1-1	-	TGTGCCAGCAGTTATTGGGGGGGCACTGAAGCTTTCTTT	CASSYWGGTEAFF
once	TRBV7-3	TRBJ2-5	-	TGTGCCAGCAGCTTAAACCCAGGGACGGCTCAGGAGACCCAGTACTTC	CASSLNPGTAQETQYF
-	TRBV5-4	TRBJ2-7	TRBD1	TGTGCCAGCCGACAGGGGGTTGCTTACGAGCAGTACTTC	CASRQGVAYEQYF
-	TRBV5-8	TRBJ2-1	TRBD1	TGTGCCAGCAGCTTGGGACAGGGCTCCTACAATGAGCAGTTCTTC	CASSLGQGSYNEQFF
once	TRBV11-2	TRBJ1-1	-	TGTGCCAGCAGCTTCGGACAGAAGAACACTGAAGCTTTCTTT	CASSFGQKNTEAFF
-	TRBV6-4	TRBJ2-1	TRBD2	TGTGCCACCGCGGGGGAGGCCTACTACAATGAGCAGTTCTTC	CATAGEAYYNEQFF
-	TRBV19	TRBJ1-1	-	TGTGCCAGTAGTATGCGGGTTACGGAAGCTTTCTTT	CASSMRVTEAFF
few	TRBV5-1	TRBJ1-5	-	TGCGCCAGCGCTCCCTACCCGGATCAGCCCCAGCATTTT	CASAPYPDQPQHF
-	TRBV2	TRBJ2-2	-	TGTGCCAGCAGTGCAGAGGGTTCGAACACCGGGGAGCTGTTTTTT	CASSAEGSNTGELFF
-	TRBV7-6	TRBJ1-4	-	TGTGCCAGCAGCTTAAGGGGGGGCCATGAAAAACTGTTTTTT	CASSLRGGHEKLFF
-	TRBV5-5	TRBJ1-2	-	TGTGCCAGCAGCCTCCGGGACGGCCGGGGCTACACCTTC	CASSLRDGRGYTF
-	TRBV6-1	TRBJ2-1	TRBD1	TGTGCCAGTCCGGGACAGAGCCTTGGTGGTGAGCAGTTCTTC	CASPGQSLGGEQFF
-	TRBV7-2	TRBJ2-1	-	TGTGCCAGCAGCCCCCGACGCCCGGGTGAGCAGTTCTTC	CASSPRRPGEQFF
-	TRBV11-2	TRBJ1-1	-	TGTGCCAGCAGCTTAGGGGATGGGGGAACTGAAGCTTTCTTT	CASSLGDGGTEAFF
-	TRBV5-1	TRBJ2-3	-	TGCGCCAGCAGCTGGGGCTGGCGGGGAGGAGAGACGCAGTATTTT	CASSWGWRGGETQYF
-	TRBV30	TRBJ1-1	-	TGTGCCTGGCAGGGCGGTGGCACTGAAGCTTTCTTT	CAWQGGGTEAFF
-	TRBV6-1	TRBJ1-6	-	TGTGCCAGCAGTGAAGGGTACAGTGCTTCACCCCTCCACTTT	CASSEGYSASPLHF
-	TRBV18	TRBJ2-7	-	TGTGCCAGCTCACCAGGACGGGGCGGGGTTGGATACGAGCAGTACTTC	CASSPGRGGVGYEQYF